The 8 T cell receptor beta chains below come from one sample, sequenced in a study of a mutant IDH1 vaccine in newly diagnosed glioma. These receptors have no identified antigens. Method: immunoSEQ multiplex PCR; TCRdb's copy keeps in-frame clones and lacks some. The sample includes approximately 44,000 clones, 60% to 85% of them seen just once. Indicated time point: week 35, safety follow-up. Vaccine doses each comprised 300 ug of mutant IDH1 20-mer peptide, with topical imiquimod. Here the sequenced sample was PBMCs, taken from a glioma patient whose treatment included an IDH1 peptide vaccine. Receptor source: a man aged 35-49 years with glioma.

V is TRBV6-5 and J is TRBJ1-5; 8 bases fit TRBD1. Germline-derived CDR1 and CDR2 are MNHEY and SVGAGI. The CDR3 runs 16 residues. J lost 2 bases, V lost 2 bases, and 5 bases had no gene match. DNA for the CDR3: TGTGCCAGCAGTTACACCTACAGGGGGGGCAATCAGCCCCAGCATTTT. It translates to CASSYTYRGGNQPQHF.

This chain's CDR3 is CASSVGTGASSGNTIYF. The CDR3 nucleotides read TGTGCCAGCAGCGTAGGGACAGGGGCGTCCTCTGGAAACACCATATATTTT. The J gene is TRBJ1-3, the V gene TRBV9, with 9 bases identical to TRBD1. Germline V gene lookup returns CDR1 SGDLS and CDR2 YYNGEE. Trimming at V came to 0 bases and at J to 0 bases, leaving 4 bases not matched to a gene. The CDR3 has 17 residues.

This chain uses TRBV4-2 with TRBJ2-7; TRBD1 aligns across 11 bases. Germline V CDR1 and CDR2: LGHNA, YNFKEQ. This CDR3 is built from 16 residues. The trim removed 1 base at V and 5 bases at J, leaving 7 bases unmatched. CDR3 amino acids: CASSQGTGGRIHEQYF. CDR3 nucleotides: TGTGCCAGCAGCCAAGGGACAGGGGGCCGTATCCACGAGCAGTACTTC.

This chain joins TRBV5-1 and TRBJ2-7, with TRBD1 identical over 9 bases. This CDR3 has 13 residues. Losses at the gene ends were 1 base for V and 7 bases for J; bases not matched to a gene: 3. Germline CDR1 is SGHRS and CDR2 is YFSETQ. CDR3 bases: TGCGCCAGCAGCTTGCCGACAGGGGGTGAGCAGTACTTC. This encodes CASSLPTGGEQYF.

This clone was counted between two and nine times. The chain links TRBV30 to TRBJ1-6, with D possibly TRBD1 on 6 matching bases. This CDR3 contains 15 residues. V lost 6 bases to trimming and J lost 7 bases, with 19 bases between them. Germline loops: CDR1 GTSNPN, CDR2 SVGIG (reference sequence). This CDR3 reads CACLLTGTRNSPLHF. For the CDR3, the DNA is TGTGCCTGTTTGCTGACCGGGACAAGAAATTCACCCCTCCACTTT.

The J gene is TRBJ1-2, the V gene TRBV6-1; 10 nucleotides align to TRBD1. With 8 bases clipped from V and 0 bases from J, the junction kept 3 bases outside the gene matches. This CDR3 has 14 amino acids. The germline V gene encodes CDR1 MNHNS and CDR2 SASEGT. The CDR3, as DNA: TGTGCCAGCGTGGGGACAGGGGCTAACTATGGCTACACCTTC. Protein: CASVGTGANYGYTF.

The V and J genes are TRBV7-2 and TRBJ2-3, with 8 bases identical to TRBD2. Per the germline V gene, CDR1 is SGHTA and CDR2 is FQGNSA. The CDR3 loop spans 15 amino acids. V dropped 10 bases and J dropped 2; count of bases not matched to a gene: 11. CDR3 region: CAIEGDSGNTDTQYF. Written as DNA, the CDR3 is TGTGCCATCGAAGGGGATAGCGGGAACACAGATACGCAGTATTTT.

The CDR3 sequence: CASSYRPIYGYTF. As DNA, the CDR3 is TGTGCCAGCAGTTATCGCCCGATTTATGGCTACACCTTC. J is TRBJ1-2 and V is TRBV6-5; unclear D gene. The V and J ends lost 3 bases and 5 bases respectively, with 10 bases between them. This CDR3 contains 13 residues. Germline V gene lookup returns CDR1 MNHEY and CDR2 SVGAGI.